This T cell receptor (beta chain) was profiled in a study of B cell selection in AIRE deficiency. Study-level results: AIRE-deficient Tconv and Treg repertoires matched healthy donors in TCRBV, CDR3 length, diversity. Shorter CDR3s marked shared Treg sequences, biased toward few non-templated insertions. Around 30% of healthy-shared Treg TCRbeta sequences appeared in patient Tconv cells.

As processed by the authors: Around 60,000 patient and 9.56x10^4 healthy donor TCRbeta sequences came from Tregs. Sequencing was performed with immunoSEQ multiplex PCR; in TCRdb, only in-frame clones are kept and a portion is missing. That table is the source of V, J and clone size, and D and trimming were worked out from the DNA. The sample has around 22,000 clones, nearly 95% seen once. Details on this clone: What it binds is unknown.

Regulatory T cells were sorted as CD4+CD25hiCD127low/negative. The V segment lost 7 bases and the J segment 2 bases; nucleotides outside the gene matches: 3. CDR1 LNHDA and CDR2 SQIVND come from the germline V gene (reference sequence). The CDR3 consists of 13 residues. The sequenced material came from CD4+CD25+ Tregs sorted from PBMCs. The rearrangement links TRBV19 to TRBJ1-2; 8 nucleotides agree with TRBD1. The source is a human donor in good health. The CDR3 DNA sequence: TGTGCCAGTACGGACAGGGTAAACTATGGCTACACCTTC. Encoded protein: CASTDRVNYGYTF.